The entry below gives a single TCR beta chain sequence along with its context. The table came from immunoSEQ multiplex PCR; TCRdb's copy has only in-frame clones and leaves some out. The sample carries 200,000 to 250,000 clones, approximately 84% recorded once. The data are from a study of blood T cell repertoires in COVID-19. Participants, about 18 to 95 years old, spanned under 25 US areas. CDR1 and CDR2 (germline): KGHSH, LQKENI. This CDR3 spans 15 amino acids. Trimming cost V 6 bases and J 0 bases, with 12 bases left between them. Sequencing was performed on PBMCs or T cells enriched from blood (not recorded which). This chain links TRBV18 with TRBJ1-5; perhaps TRBD1 as D (6 bases). The TCR comes from a man aged 40-49 years who had recovered from COVID-19. The CDR3 protein is CASSRTVISNQPQHF. CDR3 nucleotides: TGTGCCAGCTCGCGGACAGTCATTAGCAATCAGCCCCAGCATTTT. The full variable domain, in which reference TRBV18 and TRBJ1-5 provide the parts outside the CDR3, is NAGVMQNPRHLVRRRGQEARLRCSPMKGHSHVYWYRQLPEEGLKFMVYLQKENIIDESGMPKERFSAEFPKEGPSILRIQQVVRGDSAAYFCASSRTVISNQPQHFGDGTRLSIL.